What follows are 30 T cell receptor beta chains derived from one specimen sequenced in a study of cytomegalovirus exposure and HLA in healthy donors. 13 Jbeta primers and 60 Vbeta primers were used for the PCR. Generated by immunoSEQ multiplex PCR, the TCRdb table keeps only in-frame clones and is missing some. The sample holds approximately 110,000 clones. Sequenced: PBMCs. These receptors were taken from a man between 18 and 29 years old in good health and CMV-seronegative.

This chain links TRBV5-1 with TRBJ2-3; 7 nucleotides agree with TRBD2. With V trimmed by 7 bases and J by 3 bases, 8 bases remained unmatched. There are 14 residues in the CDR3. Germline V lookup: CDR1 SGHRS, CDR2 YFSETQ. The CDR3 protein is CASGRKAGTDTQYF. DNA of the CDR3: TGCGCCAGCGGACGGAAAGCGGGAACAGATACGCAGTATTTT.

The chain links TRBV5-6 to TRBJ2-2; no definite D call. Germline assignment: CDR1 SGHDT and CDR2 YYEEEE. This CDR3 is 15 amino acids long. V lost 1 base and J lost 4, with 11 bases in between. CDR3 amino acids: CASSLYVPGTGELFF. The CDR3 nucleotides read TGTGCCAGCAGCTTGTACGTCCCGGGCACCGGGGAGCTGTTTTTT.

Frequency places this clone as medium-sized. The J gene is TRBJ1-3, the V gene TRBV9, with 7 bases aligning to TRBD1. Trimming at V came to 4 bases and at J to 4 bases, leaving 2 bases not matched to a gene. This CDR3 has 13 residues. Per the germline V gene, CDR1 is SGDLS and CDR2 is YYNGEE. The CDR3 DNA reads TGTGCCAGCAGCACAGGGGACGGAAACACCATATATTTT. Amino acids: CASSTGDGNTIYF.

The chain couples TRBV27 to TRBJ2-6, with D maybe TRBD1 (6 bases). The germline CDR1 and CDR2 sequences are MNHEY and SMNVEV (reference sequence). The CDR3 contains 13 residues. Trimming stripped 8 bases from V and 2 bases from J, with 7 bases between. CDR3 protein: CASRTAGANVLTF. The CDR3 DNA follows: TGTGCCAGCCGGACAGCTGGGGCCAACGTCCTGACTTTC.

The genes are TRBV25-1 and TRBJ2-6; D possibly corresponds to TRBD1 (5 bases). The V gene's germline CDR1 is MGHDK and CDR2 SYGVNS. This CDR3 is 12 amino acids long. V was cut by 5 bases and J by 12 bases, with 11 bases left in between. CDR3 sequence reads: CASSWGVSVLTF. The CDR3 bases are TGTGCCAGCAGTTGGGGCGTTTCCGTCCTGACTTTC.

In DNA form, the CDR3 reads TGTGCCAGCCTGAGCGGTGTCGCTTACGAGCAGTACTTC. It specifies CASLSGVAYEQYF. The chain employs TRBV2 and TRBJ2-7; D is possibly TRBD2 (5 bases). The germline V gene has CDR1 SNHLY and CDR2 FYNNEI. The length of the CDR3 is 13 residues. Trimming shortened V by 8 bases and J by 4 bases, and 15 bases separated the two germline ends.

The genes are TRBV19 and TRBJ1-1; D may be TRBD1 (6 bases). Between the trimmed V and J ends, which lost 5 bases and 4 bases, there was a span of 23 bases. The CDR3 is made up of 17 amino acids. In germline, CDR1 is LNHDA, CDR2 SQIVND (reference sequence). CDR3 bases: TGTGCCAGTAGTCCCACCCCCCGGACAGTTGGAATCACTGAAGCTTTCTTT. Its translation is CASSPTPRTVGITEAFF. Together with reference TRBV19 and TRBJ1-1, the CDR3 gives the full variable domain: DGGITQSPKYLFRKEGQNVTLSCEQNLNHDAMYWYRQDPGQGLRLIYYSQIVNDFQKGDIAEGYSVSREKKESFPLTVTSAQKNPTAFYLCASSPTPRTVGITEAFFGQGTRLTVV.

The V gene is TRBV19, the J gene TRBJ1-5, with 10 bases fitting TRBD1. Germline trimming cut 2 bases from V and 6 bases from J; bases unmatched to any gene: 7. The germline gives CDR1 LNHDA, CDR2 SQIVND (reference sequence). The CDR3 loop spans 16 amino acids. Written as DNA, the CDR3 is TGTGCCAGTAGTATAATGGGGACAGGGGTGGGTCAGCCCCAGCATTTT. As protein: CASSIMGTGVGQPQHF.

This chain links TRBV27 with TRBJ2-3; 8 bases are a match to TRBD2. Germline trimming cut 5 bases from V and 3 bases from J; bases unmatched to any gene: 7. The CDR3 extends over 15 amino acids. CDR1 and CDR2 from the germline V gene are MNHEY and SMNVEV (reference sequence). The DNA of the CDR3 is TGTGCCAGCAGTCCGCCGGGGGGGCGGACAGATACGCAGTATTTT. It translates to CASSPPGGRTDTQYF.

V is TRBV9 and J is TRBJ1-2; D is possibly TRBD1 (5 bases). The CDR3 sequence is 17 residues long. V was shortened by 3 bases and J by 3 bases, with 21 bases between the two germline ends. Germline CDR1 reads SGDLS; CDR2 reads YYNGEE. The CDR3 coding sequence is TGTGCCAGCAGCGCCTCCCTCCGGAGGGGATTAGACTATGGCTACACCTTC. Protein sequence: CASSASLRRGLDYGYTF. Together with reference TRBV9 and TRBJ1-2, the CDR3 gives the full variable domain: DSGVTQTPKHLITATGQRVTLRCSPRSGDLSVYWYQQSLDQGLQFLIQYYNGEERAKGNILERFSAQQFPDLHSELNLSSLELGDSALYFCASSASLRRGLDYGYTFGSGTRLTVV.

The V and J genes are TRBV5-1 and TRBJ2-5; D is perhaps TRBD1 (6 bases). From germline, CDR1 is SGHRS and CDR2 YFSETQ. Trimming cost V 1 base and J 3 bases, with 10 bases left between them. The CDR3 totals 14 residues. CDR3 DNA: TGCGCCAGCAGCTTGATAGACAGGAAAGAGACCCAGTACTTC. The encoded protein is CASSLIDRKETQYF.

The CDR3, as DNA: TGTGCCAGCACCCACGGGACAGGTGCCTACGAGCAGTACTTC. Translation: CASTHGTGAYEQYF. This chain connects TRBV6-6 to TRBJ2-7, with TRBD1 matching 8 bases. V trimming: 7 bases; J trimming: 2 bases; junction bases outside the gene matches: 7. The CDR3 contains 14 residues. Germline V gives CDR1 MNHNY, CDR2 SVGAGI (reference sequence).

The rearrangement links TRBV27 to TRBJ2-1; TRBD1 might be the D (6 bases). Germline V gives CDR1 MNHEY, CDR2 SMNVEV (reference sequence). Trimming pared 5 bases from V and 5 bases from J, leaving 13 bases between. This CDR3 contains 14 residues. The CDR3 here is CASSGGQWDNEQFF. In nucleotides, the CDR3 is TGTGCCAGCAGTGGTGGACAGTGGGACAATGAGCAGTTCTTC.

V gene TRBV7-8 combines with J gene TRBJ2-3; the match to TRBD1 covers 7 bases. CDR3 length equals 17 residues. Germline CDR1 reads SGHVS; CDR2 reads FQNEAQ. With V trimmed by 2 bases and J by 2 bases, 10 bases remained unmatched. The CDR3 protein is CASSLTPRTGYTDTQYF. The DNA for the CDR3 is TGTGCCAGCAGCTTAACCCCACGGACAGGATACACAGATACGCAGTATTTT.

The genes are TRBV4-1 and TRBJ2-5; TRBD2 agrees at 8 bases. This CDR3 spans 15 amino acids. Losses at the gene ends were 4 bases for V and 1 base for J; bases not matched to a gene: 5. Germline CDR1 and CDR2: MGHRA and YSYEKL. The CDR3 DNA reads TGCGCCAGCAGCCTTAGCGGGGCCGCCCAAGAGACCCAGTACTTC. Translating gives CASSLSGAAQETQYF.

CDR3 DNA sequence: TGCAGCGTTGCAGGGCCAAACTATGGCTACACCTTC. Its protein product is CSVAGPNYGYTF. The V call is TRBV29-1, the J call TRBJ1-2; possible D gene TRBD1, 5 bases. The ends were cut back, 4 bases at V and 2 bases at J, with 8 bases in the middle. Per germline, CDR1 SQVTM and CDR2 ANQGSEA. The CDR3 is 12 amino acids.

The chain is built from TRBV5-6 and TRBJ2-3; the match to TRBD1 covers 11 bases. CDR1 is SGHDT and CDR2 is YYEEEE in the germline V gene. V gave up 3 bases and J gave up 7 bases; unmatched junction bases: 4. CDR3 size: 14 residues. The CDR3 coding sequence is TGTGCCAGCAGCTGGACAGGGGGCGAGAATACGCAGTATTTT. Translation: CASSWTGGENTQYF.

The genes are TRBV19 and TRBJ2-4; possible D gene TRBD1, 6 bases. The CDR3 has 15 amino acids. Trimming removed 7 bases at V and 0 bases at J, with 13 bases between. Germline loops: CDR1 LNHDA, CDR2 SQIVND (reference sequence). The CDR3 region is CASTLQGGAKNIQYF. In DNA, the CDR3 is TGTGCCAGTACCCTTCAAGGGGGAGCCAAAAACATTCAGTACTTC.

The V gene is TRBV6-1, the J gene TRBJ1-2; possibly TRBD1 for D (5 bases). The CDR3 contains 13 residues. Trimming took 6 bases from V and 5 from J, leaving 13 bases between them. Germline V gives CDR1 MNHNS, CDR2 SASEGT. The CDR3, as DNA: TGTGCCAGCAGCGGGACTGGGGGGTATGGCTACACCTTC. The encoded protein is CASSGTGGYGYTF.

The rearrangement uses TRBV9 and TRBJ1-1; D is ambiguous. The CDR3 sequence is 12 residues long. V lost 7 bases, J lost 6 bases, and 13 bases lay in between. Germline CDR1 and CDR2: SGDLS and YYNGEE. DNA of the CDR3: TGTGCCAGCTCGGGCGGCGGGGCTGAAGCTTTCTTT. It translates to CASSGGGAEAFF.

The chain couples TRBV5-1 to TRBJ2-7, with 7 bases that match TRBD1. The CDR3 is made up of 14 amino acids. CDR1 and CDR2 from the germline V gene are SGHRS and YFSETQ. After removal of 4 bases from V and 2 bases from J, the junction contained 6 bases not matched to a gene. The CDR3 reads CASSATGLTYEQYF. CDR3 coding DNA: TGCGCCAGCAGCGCGACAGGGCTTACCTACGAGCAGTACTTC. The variable domain in full, completed from reference TRBV5-1 and TRBJ2-7, reads KAGVTQTPRYLIKTRGQQVTLSCSPISGHRSVSWYQQTPGQGLQFLFEYFSETQRNKGNFPGRFSGRQFSNSRSEMNVSTLELGDSALYLCASSATGLTYEQYFGPGTRLTVT.

The chain links TRBV5-6 to TRBJ2-1; perhaps TRBD1 as D (6 bases). CDR3 length: 12 residues. Trimming shortened V by 3 bases and J by 5 bases, and 6 bases separated the two germline ends. Germline V CDR1 and CDR2: SGHDT, YYEEEE. The CDR3 loop is CASSWTDNEQFF. As DNA, the CDR3 is TGTGCCAGCAGCTGGACAGACAATGAGCAGTTCTTC.

This rearrangement joins TRBV5-1 to TRBJ2-3, with 8 bases aligning to TRBD2. This CDR3 is 17 amino acids long. Trimming removed 3 bases from V and 0 bases from J; junction bases left unmatched: 9. Germline V CDR1 and CDR2: SGHRS, YFSETQ. The CDR3 spells CASSSVLGLASTDTQYF. CDR3 DNA sequence: TGCGCCAGCAGCTCCGTGTTAGGACTAGCTAGCACAGATACGCAGTATTTT.

This chain links TRBV6-5 with TRBJ1-4; D perhaps matches TRBD1 (5 bases). Germline lookup yields CDR1 MNHEY and CDR2 SVGAGI. The CDR3 has 12 amino acids. Trimming shortened V by 5 bases and J by 5 bases, and 6 bases separated the two germline ends. The CDR3 protein is CASSNRNEKLFF. CDR3 in DNA: TGTGCCAGCAGTAACAGGAATGAAAAACTGTTTTTT.

V is TRBV9 and J is TRBJ1-1; 8 bases match TRBD1. This CDR3 comprises 13 residues. CDR1 and CDR2 from the germline V gene are SGDLS and YYNGEE. The ends lost 4 bases at V and 7 bases at J; junction bases unmatched: 6. The CDR3 loop is CASSSQGAGEAFF. The DNA for the CDR3 is TGTGCCAGCAGCTCGCAGGGGGCTGGTGAAGCTTTCTTT.

The chain uses TRBV9 and TRBJ2-7; D might be TRBD1 (6 bases). The CDR3 has 14 amino acids. V was clipped by 2 bases and J by 2 bases, with 11 bases between them. Germline CDR1 and CDR2: SGDLS and YYNGEE. The chain's CDR3 is CASSVETGPYEQYF. The CDR3 nucleotides are TGTGCCAGCAGCGTCGAGACAGGACCCTACGAGCAGTACTTC.

The chain is built from TRBV11-2 and TRBJ1-1, with TRBD1 identical over 7 bases. Trimming cost V 1 base and J 8 bases; bases outside gene matches: 4. CDR1 and CDR2 from the germline V gene are SGHAT and FQNNGV. The CDR3 is 13 amino acids. CDR3 residues: CASSLVGTAEAFF. The CDR3 bases are TGTGCCAGCAGCTTAGTTGGGACAGCCGAAGCTTTCTTT.

V gene TRBV9 combines with J gene TRBJ2-1, with a weak D call TRBD1 (5 bases). CDR3 size: 16 residues. Germline V gene data show CDR1 as SGDLS and CDR2 as YYNGEE. The V end lost 3 bases, the J end lost 4 bases, and 17 bases lay between the germline ends. The chain's CDR3 is CASSALVGRDYNEQFF. DNA of the CDR3: TGTGCCAGCAGCGCGCTTGTGGGCAGGGATTACAATGAGCAGTTCTTC.

This chain joins TRBV2 and TRBJ2-7; D might be TRBD2 (5 bases). This CDR3 is 10 amino acids long. Trimming cost V 8 bases and J 7 bases, with 9 bases left between them. CDR1 is SNHLY, CDR2 FYNNEI, per germline. The DNA for the CDR3 is TGTGCCAGCCGCCGGAGGGAGCAGTACTTC. This codes for CASRRREQYF.

This rearrangement joins TRBV7-3 to TRBJ1-3; D is perhaps TRBD1 (6 bases). Trimming shortened V by 5 bases and J by 3 bases, and 11 bases separated the two germline ends. Germline assignment: CDR1 SGHTA and CDR2 FQGTGA. The CDR3 extends over 14 amino acids. Here the CDR3 reads CASSQQGGGNTIYF. In DNA, the CDR3 is TGTGCCAGCAGCCAACAGGGTGGTGGAAACACCATATATTTT.